The 19 T cell receptor beta chains in this list originate from one sample, sequenced in a study of T-cell reconstitution after alpha-beta-depleted transplantation in children. Unique molecular identifiers were built into the TCRbeta library. One entry per CDR3 protein results from TCRdb running MiXCR on the PCR reads. Of 500,000 to 600,000 distinct CDR3 sequences in the sample, 27% were seen once. The specimen comprised PBMCs, sampled before TCRalphabeta/CD19-depleted stem cell transplant. Receptors originate from a boy under two years old with Wiskott-Aldrich syndrome, due to receive a stem cell transplant.

This chain links TRBV5-1 with TRBJ2-2, with 9 bases that match TRBD1. CDR1 is SGHRS, CDR2 YFSETQ, per germline. The CDR3 loop spans 16 amino acids. The ends lost 1 base at V and 6 bases at J; junction bases unmatched: 7. CDR3 amino acids: CASSLTGTGFAGELFF. The CDR3 region has the DNA TGCGCCAGCAGCTTGACCGGGACAGGGTTCGCCGGGGAGCTGTTTTTT.

In its sample, this clonotype was seen a few times. This CDR3 reads CASSLGAGVGYEQYF. The DNA for the CDR3 is TGTGCCAGCAGCTTAGGGGCGGGAGTGGGCTACGAGCAGTACTTC. The chain is built from TRBV7-8 and TRBJ2-7; 7 positions match TRBD2. V trimming: 1 base; J trimming: 3 bases; junction bases outside the gene matches: 6. The CDR3 contains 15 residues. The germline V gene encodes CDR1 SGHVS and CDR2 FQNEAQ.

The rearrangement uses TRBV5-1 and TRBJ2-3; 8 bases are shared with TRBD1. CDR1 and CDR2 from the germline V gene are SGHRS and YFSETQ. CDR3 size: 19 residues. Trimming at V came to 2 bases and at J to 0 bases, leaving 14 bases not matched to a gene. CDR3 residues: CASSLLGQGALRSTDTQYF. In nucleotides, the CDR3 is TGCGCCAGCAGCTTATTAGGACAGGGCGCCCTTAGGAGCACAGATACGCAGTATTTT.

CDR3 residues: CSVSPGRWSEQFF. As DNA, the CDR3 is TGCAGCGTTTCGCCCGGGAGGTGGAGTGAGCAGTTCTTC. The J gene is TRBJ2-1, the V gene TRBV29-1; TRBD2 matches 7 bases. The CDR3 has 13 amino acids. Germline values: CDR1 SQVTM, CDR2 ANQGSEA. V was pared by 5 bases and J by 9 bases, with 10 bases of the junction left unmatched.

This clonotype appeared a few times. The chain recombines TRBV20-1 with TRBJ1-4; D unresolved. The CDR3 sequence is 15 residues long. V gave up 4 bases and J gave up 5 bases, with 17 bases separating them. Germline V gene data show CDR1 as DFQATT and CDR2 as SNEGSKA (reference sequence). The CDR3 nucleotides are TGCAGTGCTACGACCTCCCAGGTCAGAAATGAAAAACTGTTTTTT. It is translated as CSATTSQVRNEKLFF.

The chain uses TRBV5-1 and TRBJ2-7, with 13 bases fitting TRBD2. V trimming: 4 bases; J trimming: 3 bases; junction bases outside the gene matches: 13. This CDR3 is built from 18 residues. CDR1 is SGHRS and CDR2 is YFSETQ in the germline V gene. This CDR3 is CASSPGLAGDLRFYEQYF. DNA of the CDR3: TGCGCCAGCAGCCCTGGACTAGCGGGAGATCTCAGGTTCTACGAGCAGTACTTC.

This clonotype occurred a few times. V usage is TRBV12-3 or TRBV12-4 and J usage is TRBJ2-1, with 12 positions matching TRBD1. The ends lost 5 bases at V and 8 bases at J; junction bases unmatched: 4. The CDR3 totals 14 residues. The CDR3 region is CASSRDRGLYEQFF. CDR3 nucleotides: TGTGCCAGCAGTCGGGACAGGGGGCTTTATGAGCAGTTCTTC.

Here the CDR3 DNA reads TGCGCCAGCAGCTTGGCAATCGGGACTAATTACGAGCAGTACTTC. Translation: CASSLAIGTNYEQYF. J is TRBJ2-7 and V is TRBV5-1, with 7 bases aligning to TRBD2. This CDR3 comprises 15 residues. V lost 0 bases, J lost 4 bases, and 7 bases stayed unmatched. The germline V gene encodes CDR1 SGHRS and CDR2 YFSETQ.

In this sample, this clonotype turned up a few times. The chain employs TRBV15 and TRBJ2-1; TRBD2 matches 7 bases. This CDR3 is 14 amino acids long. Germline values: CDR1 LNHNV, CDR2 YYDKDF (reference sequence). Trimming took 10 bases from V and 2 from J; bases not matched to a gene: 8. Here the CDR3 DNA reads TGTGCCATCACGACCGGGACTACCTACAATGAGCAGTTCTTC. This encodes CAITTGTTYNEQFF.

V usage is TRBV4-1 and J usage is TRBJ2-1; 7 bases map to TRBD1. Trimming at V came to 3 bases and at J to 2 bases, leaving 7 bases not matched to a gene. The CDR3 has 16 amino acids. Germline CDR1 and CDR2: MGHRA and YSYEKL. This CDR3 is CASSHPRDRPYNEQFF. For the CDR3, the DNA is TGCGCCAGCAGCCATCCTCGGGACAGACCCTACAATGAGCAGTTCTTC.

The chain couples TRBV20-1 to TRBJ1-4, with 9 bases aligning to TRBD1. This CDR3 region has 14 residues. With 6 bases clipped from V and 6 bases from J, the junction kept 8 bases outside the gene matches. Germline V gene lookup returns CDR1 DFQATT and CDR2 SNEGSKA (reference sequence). For the CDR3, the DNA is TGCAGTGCCATGGGCTGGACAGGGGATGAAAAACTGTTTTTT. Protein sequence: CSAMGWTGDEKLFF.

The chain recombines TRBV12-3 or TRBV12-4 with TRBJ1-3; D ambiguous. The CDR3 consists of 14 residues. V dropped 8 bases and J dropped 0 bases, with 11 bases sitting between them. The CDR3 coding sequence is TGTGCCAGCTGCCTAGTGAACTCTGGAAACACCATATATTTT. It yields the protein CASCLVNSGNTIYF.

There are a few counts of this clonotype. The V call is TRBV5-1, the J call TRBJ2-1, with D possibly TRBD1 on 6 matching bases. Germline CDR1 SGHRS, CDR2 YFSETQ. The CDR3 extends over 15 amino acids. V lost 5 bases and J lost 6, with 18 bases in between. CDR3 residues: CASRPLTGALNEQFF. DNA of the CDR3: TGCGCCAGCAGACCCCTGACAGGCGCCCTCAATGAGCAGTTCTTC.

As concerns this clonotype: Relative to the germline gene, one junction end is altered; a read error may explain this. This sequence joins TRBV6-5 and TRBJ2-3; D is perhaps TRBD2 (6 bases). The CDR3 runs to 16 residues. Germline loops: CDR1 MNHEY, CDR2 SVGAGI. The CDR3 DNA reads as TGTGCCAGCAGTTACCTGTGGCCTACTAGCACATATACGCAGTATTTT. As protein: CASSYLWPTSTYTQYF.

The V and J genes are TRBV20-1 and TRBJ1-1; 7 nucleotides match TRBD1. Germline CDR1 reads DFQATT; CDR2 reads SNEGSKA (reference sequence). The junction had 9 bases not matched to a gene; V was cut back by 3 bases and J by 2 bases. There are 15 residues in the CDR3. CDR3 bases: TGCAGTGCTAGCAGGCAGGGGGGATTAAACACTGAAGCTTTCTTT. It codes for CSASRQGGLNTEAFF.

This clonotype showed up just a few times. The chain carries TRBV15 and TRBJ1-2; D is unresolved. Trimming left V 0 bases short and J 7 bases short, with 12 bases between. Germline-derived CDR1 and CDR2 are LNHNV and YYDKDF (reference sequence). This CDR3 has 14 amino acids. The CDR3: CATSRDHGGGGYTF. For the CDR3, the DNA is TGTGCCACCAGCAGAGATCATGGAGGAGGTGGCTACACCTTC.

The genes are TRBV7-2 and TRBJ2-1; D gene ambiguous. The V gene's germline CDR1 is SGHTA and CDR2 FQGNSA. Trimming took off 0 bases at V and 7 bases at J, with 7 bases between the two ends. The CDR3 runs to 13 residues. For the CDR3, the DNA is TGTGCCAGCAGCTTAGCGCCACGTAATGAGCAGTTCTTC. It translates to CASSLAPRNEQFF.

CDR3: CASRPGGEEKLFF. CDR3 coding DNA: TGTGCCAGCAGGCCCGGGGGAGAAGAAAAACTGTTTTTT. The chain carries TRBV12-3 or TRBV12-4 and TRBJ1-4, with D possibly matching TRBD1 (5 bases). Trimming stripped 6 bases from V and 8 bases from J, with 13 bases between. The CDR3 has 13 residues.

V is TRBV20-1 and J is TRBJ1-3; D uncertain. Trimming took off 5 bases at V and 7 bases at J, with 9 bases between the two ends. The CDR3 is made up of 11 amino acids. Germline CDR1 DFQATT, CDR2 SNEGSKA (reference sequence). CDR3 amino acids: CSAPHQNTIYF. CDR3 bases: TGCAGTGCTCCCCATCAGAACACCATATATTTT.